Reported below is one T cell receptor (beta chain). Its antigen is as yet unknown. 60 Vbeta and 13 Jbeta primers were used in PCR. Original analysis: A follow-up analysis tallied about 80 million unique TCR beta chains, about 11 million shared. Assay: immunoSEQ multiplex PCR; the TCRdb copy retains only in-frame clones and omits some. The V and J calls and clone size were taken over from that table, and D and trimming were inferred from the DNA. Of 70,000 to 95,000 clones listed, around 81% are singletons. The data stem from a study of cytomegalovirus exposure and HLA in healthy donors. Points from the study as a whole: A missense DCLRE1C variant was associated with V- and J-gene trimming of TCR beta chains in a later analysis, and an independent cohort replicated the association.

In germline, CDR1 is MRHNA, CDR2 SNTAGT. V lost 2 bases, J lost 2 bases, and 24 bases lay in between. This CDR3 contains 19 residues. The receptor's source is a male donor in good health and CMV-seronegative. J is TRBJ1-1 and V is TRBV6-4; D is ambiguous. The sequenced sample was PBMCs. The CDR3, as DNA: TGTGCCAGCAGTGACGGAGAGGGCGGCGGCAGCCTAAGAAACACTGAAGCTTTCTTT. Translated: CASSDGEGGGSLRNTEAFF.